This entry lists 7 T cell receptor beta chains sequenced from one sample in a study of identical twins (TCRdb year 2016). Preparation of the library involved 5' RACE. Sequenced using an Illumina HiSeq 2000. TCRdb ran its own pipeline on the public reads, namely fastp trimming at Q25 and MiXCR clone calling, and kept in-frame beta chains. Duplicate CDR3 protein sequences are folded into a single record with the most common DNA and genes. The sample table lists 600,000 to 700,000 distinct CDR3 sequences, 20% to 25% of them with a count of one. About 4.5% of the sample goes to the ten largest clones. These same data were also listed under a study on T cells expressing NK-cell markers.

The sample consisted of PBMCs. Receptors originate from a woman aged 18-29 years in good health.

In this sample, this clonotype turned up many times. The chain joins TRBV5-6 to TRBJ2-2; D is unclear. Per the germline V gene, CDR1 is SGHDT and CDR2 is YYEEEE. V shed 7 bases and J shed 0 bases, with 13 bases lying between them. The CDR3 is made up of 15 amino acids. The DNA of the CDR3 is TGTGCCAGCCTTTACCGCCTCGCGAACACCGGGGAGCTGTTTTTT. It is translated as CASLYRLANTGELFF.

This clonotype was counted ten times or more. The V and J genes are TRBV20-1 and TRBJ2-6, with D tentatively TRBD1 (5 bases). CDR3 length equals 15 residues. The germline CDR1 and CDR2 sequences are DFQATT and SNEGSKA (reference sequence). V lost 1 base and J lost 4, with 11 bases in between. CDR3 amino acids: CSARAWGTGANVLTF. The DNA of the CDR3 is TGCAGTGCTAGAGCGTGGGGCACCGGGGCCAACGTCCTGACTTTC.

The V call is TRBV12-3 or TRBV12-4, the J call TRBJ2-1; tentative D call: TRBD2 (5 bases). The CDR3 is 17 residues long. V was cut by 6 bases and J by 4 bases, with 22 bases left in between. The CDR3 DNA sequence: TGTGCCAGCAGAAGTACCACTATCCGAGGGTCGTACAATGAGCAGTTCTTC. Residues: CASRSTTIRGSYNEQFF.

In its sample, this clonotype was seen a few times. The chain links TRBV6-1 to TRBJ2-3, with 14 bases that match TRBD2. The V gene's germline CDR1 is MNHNS and CDR2 SASEGT. Trimming cost V 5 bases and J 0 bases; bases outside gene matches: 7. The CDR3 runs to 18 residues. The CDR3 nucleotides read TGTGCCAGCAGTCATTCCGGGACTAGCGGGGGAAGCACAGATACGCAGTATTTT. Amino acids: CASSHSGTSGGSTDTQYF.

This clonotype has a handful of counts. The rearrangement links TRBV6-1 to TRBJ1-2; D ambiguous. V lost 4 bases and J 8 bases, leaving 11 bases between the germline ends. Germline V gene lookup returns CDR1 MNHNS and CDR2 SASEGT. CDR3 size: 12 residues. The DNA for the CDR3 is TGTGCCAGCAGTGCGGGGTCGTCCGGCTACACCTTC. Translation: CASSAGSSGYTF.

The rearrangement joins TRBV27 to TRBJ2-1; D possibly corresponds to TRBD1 (7 bases). The V gene's germline CDR1 is MNHEY and CDR2 SMNVEV (reference sequence). The ends were cut back, 2 bases at V and 3 bases at J, with 11 bases in the middle. The CDR3 is made up of 15 amino acids. The CDR3: CASSLAGGIYNEQFF. CDR3 bases: TGTGCCAGCAGTTTAGCAGGGGGGATCTACAATGAGCAGTTCTTC.

The V gene is TRBV20-1, the J gene TRBJ1-1, with 8 bases that match TRBD1. The CDR3 consists of 15 residues. Germline loops: CDR1 DFQATT, CDR2 SNEGSKA (reference sequence). J gave up 4 bases and V 2 bases, and 9 bases lay outside the gene matches. Here the CDR3 reads CSARSGQGSSTEAFF. The CDR3, as DNA: TGCAGTGCTAGATCCGGACAGGGATCGAGCACTGAAGCTTTCTTT.